What follows describes a single T cell receptor beta chain. As handled by the study authors: Reference gene primer amplification gave estimated nucleated cell counts. Profiled with immunoSEQ multiplex PCR; TCRdb holds only in-frame clones, not every one. D and trimming come from the DNA, and the V and J calls and clone size come from that table. The table lists 130,000 to 150,000 clones, roughly 80% of them singletons. The data are from a study of blood T cell repertoires in COVID-19. At the level of the study: Researchers got acute and convalescent COVID-19 samples from the United States, Italy and Spain. The analysed material was cDNA or gDNA that came from T cells, B-cell-depleted T cells, or PBMCs.

The germline gives CDR1 SGHDT, CDR2 YYEEEE. CDR3 size: 16 residues. V lost 0 bases, J lost 4 bases, and 11 bases lay in between. Sequencing was carried out using peripheral blood. This sequence originates from a human donor in a cohort sampled during active COVID-19. The V and J genes are TRBV5-6 and TRBJ1-6; D gene uncertain. The CDR3 region has the DNA TGTGCCAGCAGCTTGGGACTTTCGGGATATAATTCACCCCTCCACTTT. Its translation is CASSLGLSGYNSPLHF.